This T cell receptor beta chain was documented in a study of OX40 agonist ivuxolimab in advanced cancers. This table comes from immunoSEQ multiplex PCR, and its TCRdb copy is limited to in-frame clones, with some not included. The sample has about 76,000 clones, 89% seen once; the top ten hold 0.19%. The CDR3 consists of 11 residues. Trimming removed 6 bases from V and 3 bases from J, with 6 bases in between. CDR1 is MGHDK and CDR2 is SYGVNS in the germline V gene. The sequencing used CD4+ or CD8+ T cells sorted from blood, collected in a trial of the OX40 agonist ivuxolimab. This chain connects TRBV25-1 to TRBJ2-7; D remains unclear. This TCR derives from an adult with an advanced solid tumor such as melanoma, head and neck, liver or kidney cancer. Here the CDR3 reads CASRSNYEQYF. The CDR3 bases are TGTGCCAGCAGATCAAACTACGAGCAGTACTTC.